The entry below describes one T cell receptor (beta chain). Its antigen is unknown. The PBMCs had their origin in approximately 10 ml of fresh peripheral blood. The CDR3 extends over 11 amino acids. The germline V and J ends were trimmed by 8 bases and 4 bases, with 9 bases remaining between them. Germline CDR1 ENHRY, CDR2 SYGVKD. Beta-chain TCR CDR3 regions were amplified from RNA transcripts. HTBI primers served in a first-round RT-PCR, which a second-round multiplex PCR followed. Each CDR3 protein gets one entry after TCRdb re-called the multiplex PCR reads with MiXCR. The repertoire holds almost 750,000 distinct CDR3 sequences, with roughly 40% as singletons. These data come from a study of Graves' ophthalmopathy and Graves' hyperthyroidism. Study background: Peripheral blood (taken before any treatment) was collected at initial diagnosis. Whole-study findings and limits: Blood shared most expanded thyroid clonotypes above 0.001 frequency.

The chain is built from TRBV10-3 and TRBJ2-7; D may be TRBD2 (6 bases). The source material was peripheral blood. This sequence originates from an adult man with Graves' ophthalmopathy. CDR3 nucleotides: TGTGCCATCCAGGAGGGGTACGAGCAGTACTTC. Protein sequence: CAIQEGYEQYF.